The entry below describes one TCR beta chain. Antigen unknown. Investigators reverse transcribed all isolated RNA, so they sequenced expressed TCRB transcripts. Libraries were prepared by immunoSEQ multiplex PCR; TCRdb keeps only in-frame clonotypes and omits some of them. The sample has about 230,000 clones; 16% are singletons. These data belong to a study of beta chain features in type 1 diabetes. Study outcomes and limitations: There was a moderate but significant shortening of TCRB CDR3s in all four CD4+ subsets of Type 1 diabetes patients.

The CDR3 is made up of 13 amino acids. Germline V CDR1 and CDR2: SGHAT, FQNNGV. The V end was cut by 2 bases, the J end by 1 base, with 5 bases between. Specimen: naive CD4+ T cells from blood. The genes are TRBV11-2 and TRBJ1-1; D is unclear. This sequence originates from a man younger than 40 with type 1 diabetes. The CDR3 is CASSLQENTEAFF. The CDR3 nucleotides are TGTGCCAGCAGCTTACAGGAGAACACTGAAGCTTTCTTT.